This is a list of T cell receptor beta chains from one sample in a study of blood T cell repertoires in COVID-19. Using immunoSEQ multiplex PCR, the repertoire was profiled, and TCRdb retains in-frame clones only, with some absent. The sample holds more than 45,000 clones; about 83% are singletons and the top ten take roughly 17%. Input material: peripheral blood. The receptors were gathered from a man aged 40-50 years with acute or convalescent COVID-19. Both conserved end residues are part of each CDR3. The order of the fields is J gene, V gene, CDR3 protein.

J: TRBJ2-1
V: TRBV7-8
CDR3: CASSSGGQYNEQFF

J: TRBJ2-7
V: TRBV18
CDR3: CASSPGQGQYEQYF

J: TRBJ2-1
V: TRBV6-5
CDR3: CASRIQEGPYNEQFF

J: TRBJ2-2
V: TRBV7-8
CDR3: CASSFRQGPNTGELFF

J: TRBJ2-1
V: TRBV10-1
CDR3: CASSEMQGEVNEQFF

J: TRBJ2-4
V: TRBV7-9
CDR3: CASRPTSGGTAKNIQYF

J: TRBJ2-3
V: TRBV19
CDR3: CASRLRDRVITDTQYF

J: TRBJ2-3
V: TRBV7-9
CDR3: CASSLQSGGMSTDTQYF

J: TRBJ1-4
V: TRBV29-1
CDR3: CSVGGAVNEKLFF

J: TRBJ2-1
V: TRBV7-9
CDR3: CASSLVIGGSWQFF

J: TRBJ1-5
V: TRBV2
CDR3: CASSTMAAQPQHF

J: TRBJ1-6
V: TRBV7-8
CDR3: CASSLRSGGQSPLHF

J: TRBJ2-3
V: TRBV6-2/TRBV6-3
CDR3: CASSRGEVADTQYF

J: TRBJ2-5
V: TRBV27
CDR3: CASRGTGGGQETQYF

J: TRBJ2-2
V: TRBV9
CDR3: CASSALSGGRTGELFF

J: TRBJ2-1
V: TRBV19
CDR3: CASSTDRDLAGPLNEQFF

J: TRBJ1-1
V: TRBV24-1
CDR3: CATSDSRVKNTEAFF

J: TRBJ2-1
V: TRBV11-2
CDR3: CASRGWQSYNEQFF

J: TRBJ2-1
V: TRBV5-4
CDR3: CASSLGGLAGANDEQFF

J: TRBJ2-7
V: TRBV10-3
CDR3: CAISERTAANEQYF

J: TRBJ1-2
V: TRBV25-1
CDR3: CATRPGTGGSGYTF

J: TRBJ2-1
V: TRBV4-1
CDR3: CASSQLGTSGVNEQFF

J: TRBJ2-7
V: TRBV18
CDR3: CASSPSAVAGLGEQYF

J: TRBJ1-5
V: TRBV6-5
CDR3: CASKPTGSTQPQHF

J: TRBJ2-7
V: TRBV6-5
CDR3: CASSTLLASEQYF

J: TRBJ2-6
V: TRBV6-5
CDR3: CASSYEGGPGANVLTF

J: TRBJ1-2
V: TRBV5-1
CDR3: CASSPDSSNYGYTF

J: TRBJ1-1
V: TRBV5-1
CDR3: CASSPGGGRGTEAFF

J: TRBJ2-1
V: TRBV5-1
CDR3: CASRDRVWEQFF

J: TRBJ1-2
V: TRBV27
CDR3: CASSLSGSRVNYGYTF

J: TRBJ2-5
V: TRBV7-2
CDR3: CASSHRTSGGVGTQYF

J: TRBJ2-3
V: TRBV9
CDR3: CASGQRGANTDTQYF

J: TRBJ1-1
V: TRBV5-6
CDR3: CASSLGDRVFTEAFF

J: TRBJ1-2
V: TRBV2
CDR3: CASTFYGQGNGYTF

J: TRBJ2-1
V: TRBV15
CDR3: CATSREGASYNEQFF

J: TRBJ1-1
V: TRBV7-8
CDR3: CASSLAGDRKAFF

J: TRBJ2-1
V: TRBV5-1
CDR3: CASSLSLDEQFF

J: TRBJ2-7
V: TRBV2
CDR3: CASGTPGYEQYF

J: TRBJ1-6
V: TRBV19
CDR3: CASSIGTGGSPLHF

J: TRBJ1-3
V: TRBV6-5
CDR3: CASRLVGVAGNTIYF

J: TRBJ2-5
V: TRBV3-1/TRBV3-2
CDR3: CASSPKQGPSRMTQYF